These 20 T cell receptor beta chains originate from one sample sequenced in a study of T cell changes during pregnancy in multiple sclerosis. Repertoires were generated with immunoSEQ multiplex PCR, while TCRdb's copy carries only in-frame clones and drops some. The table records about 38,000 clones, around 93% of them present only once. The starting material was CD4+ T cells from peripheral blood mononuclear cells, obtained in the second trimester of pregnancy. Source of these receptors: a female donor with multiple sclerosis, enrolled in a pregnancy study.

On this clone itself: Compared with germline, one end of the junction differs, possibly owing to a read error. The chain joins TRBV5-1 to TRBJ1-5; the D is unclear. Germline assignment: CDR1 SGHRS and CDR2 YFSETQ. The CDR3 runs 17 residues. In nucleotides, the CDR3 is TGCGCCAGCCGCTTCCAATACCGGGATAATAGCAATCAGCCCCAGCATTTT. It is translated as CASRFQYRDNSNQPQHF.

This sequence joins TRBV15 and TRBJ2-1, with 9 nucleotides matching TRBD2. The CDR3 length is 15 residues. With V trimmed by 1 base and J by 6 bases, 4 bases remained unmatched. CDR1 is LNHNV, CDR2 YYDKDF, per germline (reference sequence). The CDR3 here is CATSRGGRGGNEQFF. CDR3 sequence (DNA): TGTGCCACCAGCAGAGGCGGGAGGGGCGGCAATGAGCAGTTCTTC.

This clone was observed a few times. This chain joins TRBV9 and TRBJ1-1; a possible D gene is TRBD1 (5 bases). The germline V gene has CDR1 SGDLS and CDR2 YYNGEE. Between the trimmed V and J ends, which lost 0 bases and 10 bases, there was a span of 13 bases. This CDR3 region has 13 residues. CDR3 DNA sequence: TGTGCCAGCAGCGTAGGGGGAGGGGACCGAGCTTTCTTT. Translation: CASSVGGGDRAFF.

The chain joins TRBV19 to TRBJ2-7; 7 bases fit TRBD2. Germline CDR1 reads LNHDA; CDR2 reads SQIVND (reference sequence). CDR3 length equals 13 residues. The trim removed 11 bases at V and 3 bases at J, leaving 10 bases unmatched. For the CDR3, the DNA is TGTGCCTGGTACCCCGGGAGGCTCTACGAGCAGTACTTC. Its protein product is CAWYPGRLYEQYF.

J is TRBJ1-4 and V is TRBV6-6; D unresolved. Looked up from germline, CDR1 is MNHNY and CDR2 is SVGAGI (reference sequence). The CDR3 spans 15 residues. Trimming stripped 4 bases from V and 0 bases from J, with 9 bases between. In nucleotides, the CDR3 is TGTGCCAGCAGTTCCTTCAGCGCAACTAATGAAAAACTGTTTTTT. Translated: CASSSFSATNEKLFF.

The chain links TRBV7-2 to TRBJ1-1, with D perhaps matching TRBD1 (5 bases). The CDR3 spans 13 residues. Trimming cost V 5 bases and J 3 bases, with 10 bases left between them. Germline V CDR1 and CDR2: SGHTA, FQGNSA. The CDR3: CASSADTYTEAFF. As DNA, the CDR3 is TGTGCCAGCAGCGCGGACACCTACACTGAAGCTTTCTTT.

The V call is TRBV9, the J call TRBJ2-2; D is undetermined. This CDR3 is 13 amino acids long. V shed 4 bases and J shed 8 bases, with 12 bases lying between them. Per the germline V gene, CDR1 is SGDLS and CDR2 is YYNGEE. This chain's CDR3 is CASSKIELGELFF. CDR3 sequence (DNA): TGTGCCAGCAGCAAAATCGAACTAGGGGAGCTGTTTTTT.

Comments on this clone: An end of the junction does not agree with germline; a read error may underlie this. The chain uses TRBV2 and TRBJ1-2; no reliable D call. The V gene's germline CDR1 is SNHLY and CDR2 FYNNEI. The CDR3 sequence is 10 residues long. CDR3 DNA sequence: TGTGCCAGCAGCATTCTTCCACTTATCTTC. It codes for CASSILPLIF.

The chain carries TRBV7-2 and TRBJ2-7; D might be TRBD1 (5 bases). Looked up from germline, CDR1 is SGHTA and CDR2 is FQGNSA. The CDR3 is 15 residues long. Trimming stripped 6 bases from V and 3 bases from J, with 18 bases between. The CDR3 sequence is CASSLGATWGYEQYF. CDR3 coding DNA: TGTGCCAGCAGTCTAGGGGCGACCTGGGGCTACGAGCAGTACTTC.

The chain joins TRBV18 to TRBJ1-4; 7 bases align to TRBD1. This CDR3 region has 14 residues. Germline loops: CDR1 KGHSH, CDR2 LQKENI. Unmatched junction bases numbered 5, after V lost 5 bases and J lost 5 bases. The DNA of the CDR3 is TGTGCCAGCTCATCGACAGGGCTGAATGAAAAACTGTTTTTT. Amino acids: CASSSTGLNEKLFF.

This rearrangement joins TRBV11-2 to TRBJ2-1; 9 bases line up with TRBD1. Germline CDR1 reads SGHAT; CDR2 reads FQNNGV. The CDR3 consists of 15 residues. V was clipped by 4 bases and J by 8 bases; unmatched bases: 9. The CDR3 spells CASSSWGTGKHEQFF. The CDR3 DNA follows: TGTGCCAGCAGCTCGTGGGGGACAGGGAAGCATGAGCAGTTCTTC.

The chain joins TRBV5-1 to TRBJ2-3; weak D call: TRBD1 (5 bases). Deletions cut 1 base from V and 6 bases from J, with 15 bases between. This CDR3 comprises 15 residues. CDR1 is SGHRS and CDR2 is YFSETQ in the germline V gene. The CDR3 here is CASSLRGTLPDTQYF. CDR3 DNA sequence: TGCGCCAGCAGCTTGAGGGGAACTCTCCCGGATACGCAGTATTTT.

CDR3 coding DNA: TGTGCCAGCAGCTTATTTACGCAGGGGACCGGGGAGCTGTTTTTT. This sequence encodes CASSLFTQGTGELFF. The V call is TRBV7-9, the J call TRBJ2-2, with D perhaps TRBD1 (6 bases). The CDR3 totals 15 residues. Trimming removed 2 bases from V and 5 bases from J, with 12 bases in between. Germline V gives CDR1 SEHNR, CDR2 FQNEAQ (reference sequence).

The chain is built from TRBV7-2 and TRBJ2-5; 8 bases map to TRBD2. The germline V gene has CDR1 SGHTA and CDR2 FQGNSA. This CDR3 is built from 17 residues. The V gene end was trimmed by 2 bases and the J gene end by 0 bases; junction bases not matched to a gene: 8. This CDR3 is CASSLTGGAGYQETQYF. The CDR3 bases are TGTGCCAGCAGCTTAACCGGGGGGGCAGGGTACCAAGAGACCCAGTACTTC.

CDR3 bases: TGTGCCAGCAGCCCAGGGACAGGTGTCTCCTACGAGCAGTACTTC. This gives the protein CASSPGTGVSYEQYF. The V and J genes are TRBV7-2 and TRBJ2-7, with TRBD1 matching over 8 bases. Germline assignment: CDR1 SGHTA and CDR2 FQGNSA. There are 15 residues in the CDR3. Germline trimming cut 5 bases from V and 0 bases from J; bases unmatched to any gene: 6.

The rearrangement joins TRBV5-1 to TRBJ1-4, with 9 bases fitting TRBD1. CDR3 length: 15 residues. V was clipped by 3 bases and J by 9 bases; unmatched bases: 9. Germline CDR1 is SGHRS and CDR2 is YFSETQ. This CDR3 is CASSYNADRGQKLFF. The CDR3 DNA reads as TGCGCCAGCAGCTACAACGCGGACAGGGGTCAAAAACTGTTTTTT.

The rearrangement joins TRBV28 to TRBJ2-7; the D gene is possibly TRBD2 (5 bases). V was trimmed by 2 bases and J by 5 bases, leaving 13 bases between them. There are 14 residues in the CDR3. Germline V CDR1 and CDR2: MDHEN, SYDVKM. CDR3 sequence: CASSLASFSHEQYF. DNA for the CDR3: TGTGCCAGCAGTTTAGCTAGCTTCAGCCACGAGCAGTACTTC.

This clone showed up just once. The chain links TRBV28 to TRBJ2-7; D possibly corresponds to TRBD1 (6 bases). Germline CDR1 is MDHEN and CDR2 is SYDVKM. The CDR3 has 14 amino acids. V lost 7 bases to trimming and J lost 2 bases, with 15 bases between them. This CDR3 is CASTAGDRAYEQYF. For the CDR3, the DNA is TGTGCCAGCACCGCAGGGGACCGGGCCTACGAGCAGTACTTC.

The V and J genes are TRBV27 and TRBJ1-5; D possibly corresponds to TRBD1 (5 bases). Germline V lookup: CDR1 MNHEY, CDR2 SMNVEV (reference sequence). Trimming left V 1 base short and J 3 bases short, with 7 bases between. The CDR3 loop spans 14 amino acids. The CDR3, as DNA: TGTGCCAGCAGTTTATGGGGCCCCAATCAGCCCCAGCATTTT. Translated: CASSLWGPNQPQHF.

V usage is TRBV7-3 and J usage is TRBJ1-1; 11 bases match TRBD1. Trimming removed 8 bases from V and 4 bases from J; junction bases left unmatched: 3. The CDR3 loop spans 13 amino acids. Germline loops: CDR1 SGHTA, CDR2 FQGTGA. The CDR3 here is CASGTGGGTEAFF. DNA of the CDR3: TGTGCCAGCGGGACAGGGGGAGGCACTGAAGCTTTCTTT.